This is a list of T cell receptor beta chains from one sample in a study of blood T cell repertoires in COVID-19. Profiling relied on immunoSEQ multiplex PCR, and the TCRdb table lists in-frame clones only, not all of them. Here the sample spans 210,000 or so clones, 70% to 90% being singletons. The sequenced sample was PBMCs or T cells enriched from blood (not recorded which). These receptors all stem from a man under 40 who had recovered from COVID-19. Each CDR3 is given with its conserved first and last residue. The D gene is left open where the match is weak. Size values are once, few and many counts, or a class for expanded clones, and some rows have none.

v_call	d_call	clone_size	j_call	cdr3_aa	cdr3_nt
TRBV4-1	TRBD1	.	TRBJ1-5	CASSQDMGTGAWPQHF	TGCGCCAGCAGCCAAGATATGGGGACAGGGGCCTGGCCCCAGCATTTT
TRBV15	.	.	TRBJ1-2	CATSAGLTPYGYTF	TGTGCCACCAGCGCAGGGCTCACCCCCTATGGCTACACCTTC
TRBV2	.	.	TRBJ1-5	CASSGEGLSNQPQHF	TGTGCCAGCAGTGGGGAGGGACTTAGCAATCAGCCCCAGCATTTT
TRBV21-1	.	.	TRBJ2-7	CASSRPPVRDYEQYF	TGTGCCAGCAGCAGACCTCCCGTGCGGGACTACGAGCAGTACTTC
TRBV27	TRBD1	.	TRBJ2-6	CASSPRRQGTGGANVLTF	TGTGCCAGCAGTCCGCGCCGACAGGGGACAGGTGGGGCCAACGTCCTGACTTTC
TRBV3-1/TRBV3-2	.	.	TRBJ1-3	CASSRQGAGNTIYF	TGTGCCAGCAGTCGGCAGGGTGCCGGAAACACCATATATTTT
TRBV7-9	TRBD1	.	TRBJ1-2	CASSLLLGQGYFGYTF	TGTGCCAGCAGCTTATTACTGGGACAGGGTTACTTCGGCTACACCTTC
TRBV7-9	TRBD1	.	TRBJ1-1	CASSRNGQANKIVAEAFF	TGTGCCAGCAGCCGCAACGGACAGGCGAACAAAATCGTAGCTGAAGCTTTCTTT
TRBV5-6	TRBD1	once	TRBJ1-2	CASSLIGQGTPNYGYTF	TGTGCCAGCAGCTTGATAGGACAGGGGACGCCAAACTATGGCTACACCTTC
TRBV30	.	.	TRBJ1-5	CAWRDYPNQPQHF	TGTGCCTGGAGGGACTACCCCAATCAGCCCCAGCATTTT
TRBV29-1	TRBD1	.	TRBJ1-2	CSVDWDRYNYGYTF	TGCAGCGTTGACTGGGACAGATATAACTATGGCTACACCTTC
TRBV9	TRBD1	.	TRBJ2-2	CASSATQGDGELFF	TGTGCCAGCAGCGCAACACAGGGGGACGGGGAGCTGTTTTTT
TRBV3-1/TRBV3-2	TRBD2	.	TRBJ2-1	CASSPGSLRLAGGLEQFF	TGTGCCAGCAGCCCCGGTAGCCTCCGTCTAGCGGGAGGTCTTGAGCAGTTCTTC
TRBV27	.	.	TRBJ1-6	CASSLNRNSPLHF	TGTGCCAGCAGTTTAAATCGTAATTCACCCCTCCACTTT
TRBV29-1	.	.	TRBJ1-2	CSVAQEGYTF	TGCAGCGTTGCACAGGAAGGCTACACCTTC
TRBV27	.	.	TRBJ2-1	CASSLLGLPHEQFF	TGTGCCAGCAGTTTATTGGGCCTGCCCCATGAGCAGTTCTTC
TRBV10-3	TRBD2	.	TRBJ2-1	CAISERAGGDNEQFF	TGTGCCATCAGTGAAAGAGCGGGGGGGGACAATGAGCAGTTCTTC
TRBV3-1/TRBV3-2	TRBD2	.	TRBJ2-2	CASSHGGSVTGELFF	TGTGCCAGCAGCCACGGGGGGTCGGTCACCGGGGAGCTGTTTTTT
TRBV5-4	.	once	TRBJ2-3	CASIQEITDTQYF	TGTGCCAGCATACAGGAGATCACAGATACGCAGTATTTT
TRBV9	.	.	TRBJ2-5	CASSDPGGRVETQYF	TGTGCCAGCAGCGACCCAGGGGGGCGGGTAGAGACCCAGTACTTC
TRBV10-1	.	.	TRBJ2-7	CASSRQGAYEQYF	TGCGCCAGCAGTCGGCAGGGCGCCTACGAGCAGTACTTC
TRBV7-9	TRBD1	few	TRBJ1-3	CASSSVDRGDGNTIYF	TGTGCCAGCAGCTCCGTGGACAGGGGGGATGGAAACACCATATATTTT
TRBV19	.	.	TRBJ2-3	CASSITGRADTQYF	TGTGCCAGTAGTATCACAGGGAGAGCAGATACGCAGTATTTT
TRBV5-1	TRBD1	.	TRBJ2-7	CASSSQGSRDEQYF	TGCGCCAGCAGCTCACAGGGGTCTAGGGACGAGCAGTACTTC
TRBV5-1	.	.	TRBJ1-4	CASSLVVGGEKLFF	TGCGCCAGCAGCTTGGTGGTAGGGGGTGAAAAACTGTTTTTT
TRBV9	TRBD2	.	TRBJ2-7	CASSVGGSGVYEQYF	TGTGCCAGCAGCGTAGGAGGCAGCGGGGTCTACGAGCAGTACTTC
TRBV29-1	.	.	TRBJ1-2	CSVSQGGEGYTF	TGCAGCGTTTCTCAGGGAGGGGAGGGCTACACCTTC